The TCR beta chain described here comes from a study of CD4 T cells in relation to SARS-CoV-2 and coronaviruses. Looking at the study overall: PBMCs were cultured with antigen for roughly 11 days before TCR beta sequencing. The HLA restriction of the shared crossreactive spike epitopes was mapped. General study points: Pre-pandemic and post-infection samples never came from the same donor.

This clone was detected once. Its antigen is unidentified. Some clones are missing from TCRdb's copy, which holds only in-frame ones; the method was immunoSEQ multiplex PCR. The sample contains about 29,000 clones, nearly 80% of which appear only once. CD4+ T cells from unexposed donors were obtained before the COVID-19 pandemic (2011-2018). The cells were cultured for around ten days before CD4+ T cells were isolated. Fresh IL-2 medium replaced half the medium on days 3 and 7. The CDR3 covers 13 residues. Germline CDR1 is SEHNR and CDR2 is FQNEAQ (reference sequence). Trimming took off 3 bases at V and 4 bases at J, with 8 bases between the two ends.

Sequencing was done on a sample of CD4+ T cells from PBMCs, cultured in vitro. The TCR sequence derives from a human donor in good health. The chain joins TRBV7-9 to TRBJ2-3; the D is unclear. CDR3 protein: CASSFGSADTQYF. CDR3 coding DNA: TGTGCCAGCAGCTTCGGTTCAGCAGATACGCAGTATTTT.